The source of this TCR beta chain is a study of T cells in Graves' hyperthyroidism and ophthalmopathy. The CDR3 regions of TCR beta were amplified from RNA transcripts. HTBI primers were employed in a first-round RT-PCR of the TCR CDR3. TCRdb reprocessed the multiplex PCR reads with MiXCR, giving one entry per CDR3 protein. The sample consists of almost 250,000 distinct CDR3 sequences, 24% of them appearing once. Disease duration was under 3 months in the ophthalmopathy patients, who also had a Clinical Activity Score of at least 3 and a NOSPECS grade of at least 4. Germline V gives CDR1 SGHRS, CDR2 YFSETQ. Trimming took off 5 bases at V and 2 bases at J, with 11 bases between the two ends. The CDR3 is 13 amino acids. The sample holds many counts of this clonotype. Its matching antigen is unknown. General observations from the study: Researchers found most expanded thyroid clonotypes above 0.001 in blood as well. Ophthalmopathy cases were set apart from stable hyperthyroidism by a 13 V-J model.

Sequencing was performed on blood. This receptor was identified in a woman aged 40 to 50 with Graves' ophthalmopathy. This sequence joins TRBV5-1 and TRBJ2-7; maybe TRBD2 (6 bases). The CDR3 region has the DNA TGCGCCAGCAGTTCAGGACTAACCTACGAGCAGTACTTC. Protein: CASSSGLTYEQYF.